The 16 T cell receptor beta chains listed next were all sequenced from one sample in a study of response to subunit inactivated influenza vaccine. MiXCR, applied by TCRdb to the RT-PCR reads, yields one record per CDR3 protein. The table records 860,000 or so distinct CDR3 sequences, 21% of them present only once. Sequences were derived from PBMCs from blood, sampled 5 days after vaccination. The receptors here all came from a man aged 45-60 years who received an inactivated influenza vaccine.

J is TRBJ2-3 and V is TRBV29-1; 9 positions match TRBD1. Germline lookup yields CDR1 SQVTM and CDR2 ANQGSEA. V lost 7 bases, J lost 2 bases, and 10 bases stayed unmatched. This CDR3 comprises 15 residues. This CDR3 reads CSGLTDRGNTDTQYF. Here the CDR3 DNA reads TGCAGCGGCCTTACGGACAGGGGAAACACAGATACGCAGTATTTT.

This clonotype was seen only a few times. The chain carries TRBV6-2 or TRBV6-3 and TRBJ2-1; 8 positions agree with TRBD1. Losses at the gene ends were 4 bases for V and 9 bases for J; bases not matched to a gene: 8. This CDR3 comprises 14 residues. CDR1 and CDR2 (germline): MNHEY, SVGEGT. CDR3 nucleotides: TGTGCCAGCAGTTCAATGGGACAGGCAATTGAGCAGTTCTTC. It is translated as CASSSMGQAIEQFF.

The rearrangement links TRBV6-2 or TRBV6-3 to TRBJ2-3; D is possibly TRBD1 (5 bases). The V and J ends lost 2 bases and 7 bases respectively, with 13 bases between them. Germline CDR1 reads MNHEY; CDR2 reads SVGEGT. CDR3 size: 14 residues. The CDR3 is CASSYATVSNTQYF. In DNA, the CDR3 is TGTGCCAGCAGTTACGCGACAGTCTCGAATACGCAGTATTTT.

This clonotype was counted many times. The V gene is TRBV7-2, the J gene TRBJ2-7; maybe TRBD2 (6 bases). V dropped 5 bases and J dropped 2 bases, with 16 bases sitting between them. The CDR3 runs to 15 residues. The germline V gene has CDR1 SGHTA and CDR2 FQGNSA. CDR3 loop: CASSKDGGAPYEQYF. The CDR3, as DNA: TGTGCCAGCAGCAAAGACGGCGGGGCACCCTACGAGCAGTACTTC.

This clonotype has only a few counts. The chain links TRBV9 to TRBJ2-2; D not certain. CDR1 is SGDLS, CDR2 YYNGEE, per germline. V was shortened by 0 bases and J by 8 bases, with 5 bases between the two germline ends. The CDR3 spans 12 residues. The CDR3 here is CASSVVRGELFF. The CDR3 nucleotides are TGTGCCAGCAGCGTAGTAAGAGGGGAGCTGTTTTTT.

The chain recombines TRBV6-5 with TRBJ2-1; TRBD1 is a possible D gene (5 bases). V gave up 2 bases and J gave up 0 bases, with 8 bases separating them. This CDR3 region has 15 residues. CDR1 is MNHEY, CDR2 SVGAGI, per germline. The chain's CDR3 is CASSYQGNSYNEQFF. For the CDR3, the DNA is TGTGCCAGCAGTTACCAGGGAAACTCCTACAATGAGCAGTTCTTC.

This chain links TRBV12-3 or TRBV12-4 with TRBJ2-2; 11 bases agree with TRBD1. The CDR3 loop spans 16 amino acids. The trim removed 6 bases at V and 4 bases at J, leaving 7 bases unmatched. DNA for the CDR3: TGTGCCAGCAGACCCGGACAGGGGGCAGTCACCGGGGAGCTGTTTTTT. It specifies CASRPGQGAVTGELFF.

J is TRBJ2-7 and V is TRBV4-3; D uncertain. V was shortened by 1 base and J by 3 bases, with 7 bases between the two germline ends. Germline lookup yields CDR1 LGHNA and CDR2 YSLEER. The CDR3 contains 13 residues. The CDR3 DNA reads as TGCGCCAGCAGCCAAGTGGCGTACTACGAGCAGTACTTC. It encodes CASSQVAYYEQYF.

The genes are TRBV4-1 and TRBJ2-2; no reliable D call. The ends were cut back, 0 bases at V and 3 bases at J, with 23 bases in the middle. The germline gives CDR1 MGHRA, CDR2 YSYEKL. This CDR3 has 20 residues. The DNA for the CDR3 is TGCGCCAGCAGCCAAGATCAAGGGTCTGGTTGGATATTGGACACCGGGGAGCTGTTTTTT. Its translation: CASSQDQGSGWILDTGELFF.

Ten or more counts support this clonotype. This rearrangement joins TRBV7-2 to TRBJ2-3; D ambiguous. V lost 8 bases to trimming and J lost 0 bases, with 9 bases between them. Germline V lookup: CDR1 SGHTA, CDR2 FQGNSA. The CDR3 totals 13 residues. The CDR3, as DNA: TGTGCCAGCCGGTATGGGAGCACAGATACGCAGTATTTT. Amino acids: CASRYGSTDTQYF.

The chain joins TRBV11-2 to TRBJ2-5; TRBD1 matches 11 bases. Unmatched junction bases numbered 4, after V lost 3 bases and J lost 7 bases. The germline gives CDR1 SGHAT, CDR2 FQNNGV. The CDR3 contains 14 residues. The CDR3 loop reads CASSLDRGPGTQYF. DNA of the CDR3: TGTGCCAGCAGCTTGGACAGGGGGCCAGGGACCCAGTACTTC.

This rearrangement joins TRBV7-9 to TRBJ2-3, with D unclear. V lost 5 bases and J 3 bases, leaving 12 bases between the germline ends. The CDR3 spans 14 residues. Germline V lookup: CDR1 SEHNR, CDR2 FQNEAQ (reference sequence). In DNA form, the CDR3 reads TGTGCCAGCAGCCTCGTCCTCAGGACAGATACGCAGTATTTT. This encodes CASSLVLRTDTQYF.

The rearrangement uses TRBV5-1 and TRBJ1-5; D is uncertain. V gave up 1 base and J gave up 6 bases, with 8 bases separating them. Germline CDR1 SGHRS, CDR2 YFSETQ. CDR3 size: 13 residues. DNA of the CDR3: TGCGCCAGCAGCTTGAGTCTAGGTCAGCCCCAGCATTTT. Its translation: CASSLSLGQPQHF.

V is TRBV7-8 and J is TRBJ2-7, with D unclear. The CDR3 loop spans 14 amino acids. The germline V and J ends were trimmed by 2 bases and 6 bases, with 14 bases remaining between them. In germline, CDR1 is SGHVS, CDR2 FQNEAQ. CDR3: CASSLSPRRAEQYF. The CDR3 nucleotides are TGTGCCAGCAGCTTATCACCTAGACGGGCCGAGCAGTACTTC.

The chain's CDR3 is CASSLVSASGSSVEQYF. The CDR3, as DNA: TGTGCCAGCAGCTTAGTTTCGGCTAGCGGGAGTTCGGTCGAGCAGTACTTC. V gene TRBV7-6 combines with J gene TRBJ2-7, with 10 bases identical to TRBD2. The germline gives CDR1 SGHVS, CDR2 FNYEAQ. Trimming at V came to 1 base and at J to 6 bases, leaving 12 bases not matched to a gene. The CDR3 runs 17 residues. The variable domain in full, with the rest retrieved from reference TRBV7-6 and TRBJ2-7, is GAGVSQSPRYKVTKRGQDVALRCDPISGHVSLYWYRQALGQGPEFLTYFNYEAQQDKSGLPNDRFSAERPEGSISTLTIQRTEQRDSAMYRCASSLVSASGSSVEQYFGPGTRLTVT.

V gene TRBV20-1 combines with J gene TRBJ2-7; D gene uncertain. Germline loops: CDR1 DFQATT, CDR2 SNEGSKA (reference sequence). The CDR3 totals 12 residues. V was pared by 6 bases and J by 2 bases, with 11 bases between. The CDR3 nucleotides read TGCAGTGCCAGTGACGAGACCTACGAGCAGTACTTC. Its protein is CSASDETYEQYF.